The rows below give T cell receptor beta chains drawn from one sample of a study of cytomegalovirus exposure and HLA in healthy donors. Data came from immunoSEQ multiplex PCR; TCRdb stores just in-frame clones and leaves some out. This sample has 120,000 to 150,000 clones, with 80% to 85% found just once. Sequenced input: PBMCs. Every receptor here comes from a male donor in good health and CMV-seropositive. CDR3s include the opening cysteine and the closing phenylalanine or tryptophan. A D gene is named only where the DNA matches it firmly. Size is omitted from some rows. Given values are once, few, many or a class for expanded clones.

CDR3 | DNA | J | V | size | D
CASSPPGTGNYNEQFF | TGTGCCAGCTCACCGCCCGGGACAGGGAACTACAATGAGCAGTTCTTC | TRBJ2-1 | TRBV18 | NA | TRBD1
CASSPGVGASGEQYF | TGTGCCAGCAGTCCCGGGGTGGGTGCATCTGGCGAGCAGTACTTC | TRBJ2-7 | TRBV6-6 | once | NA
CASSDGQLFYEQYF | TGTGCCAGCAGTGATGGACAGCTCTTCTACGAGCAGTACTTC | TRBJ2-7 | TRBV2 | NA | NA
CASSPNPGFSSYNSPLHF | TGTGCCAGCAGCCCCAATCCAGGCTTCAGCTCCTATAATTCACCCCTCCACTTT | TRBJ1-6 | TRBV7-3 | NA | NA
CASSLGFFGGNTEAFF | TGTGCCAGCAGTTTAGGGTTCTTCGGGGGAAACACTGAAGCTTTCTTT | TRBJ1-1 | TRBV6-5 | NA | NA
CASSETGGLFVEKLFF | TGTGCCAGCAGTGAGACAGGGGGCCTGTTCGTCGAAAAACTGTTTTTT | TRBJ1-4 | TRBV2 | NA | TRBD1
CASSLEGMNSPLHF | TGTGCCAGCAGCTTGGAGGGGATGAATTCACCCCTCCACTTT | TRBJ1-6 | TRBV5-4 | NA | NA
CASSLLGVSGANVLTF | TGTGCCAGCAGTTTATTAGGGGTCTCTGGGGCCAACGTCCTGACTTTC | TRBJ2-6 | TRBV27 | NA | NA
CASSPGTDNTEAFF | TGTGCCAGCAGTCCCGGGACAGACAACACTGAAGCTTTCTTT | TRBJ1-1 | TRBV28 | NA | TRBD1
CASRPGDAYEQYF | TGTGCCAGCAGGCCCGGAGATGCCTACGAGCAGTACTTC | TRBJ2-7 | TRBV2 | NA | NA
CASSLTSGDGYNEQFF | TGCGCCAGCAGCTTGACTAGCGGGGACGGATACAATGAGCAGTTCTTC | TRBJ2-1 | TRBV5-1 | NA | TRBD2
CASSLSGNTEAFF | TGTGCCAGCAGCTTATCCGGGAACACTGAAGCTTTCTTT | TRBJ1-1 | TRBV11-3 | NA | NA
CAWSYGQATNEKLFF | TGTGCCTGGAGTTATGGACAGGCCACAAATGAAAAACTGTTTTTT | TRBJ1-4 | TRBV30 | NA | TRBD1
CSAGRGLTTEAFF | TGCAGCGCCGGCAGGGGGCTTACCACTGAAGCTTTCTTT | TRBJ1-1 | TRBV29-1 | NA | TRBD1
CASSPPSRDNMNTEAFF | TGTGCCAGCTCACCACCGAGCCGGGATAACATGAACACTGAAGCTTTCTTT | TRBJ1-1 | TRBV18 | NA | NA
CASSDALRSNQPQHF | TGTGCCAGCAGTGATGCCCTGAGAAGCAATCAGCCCCAGCATTTT | TRBJ1-5 | TRBV28 | NA | NA
CASSLGYLNTEAFF | TGTGCCAGCAGCTTAGGGTACTTGAACACTGAAGCTTTCTTT | TRBJ1-1 | TRBV11-2 | few | NA
CASGLGLVYNEQFF | TGCGCCAGCGGTCTGGGACTAGTATACAATGAGCAGTTCTTC | TRBJ2-1 | TRBV5-1 | NA | TRBD2
CASSPPVGGLGSDEQYF | TGTGCCAGCTCACCACCGGTTGGAGGACTAGGGAGCGACGAGCAGTACTTC | TRBJ2-7 | TRBV18 | NA | TRBD2
CASSFTEGVSSYNEQFF | TGCGCCAGCAGCTTCACAGAGGGAGTTAGCTCCTACAATGAGCAGTTCTTC | TRBJ2-1 | TRBV5-1 | NA | NA
CASSLEFRERETQYF | TGTGCCAGCAGCTTAGAGTTCCGGGAAAGGGAGACCCAGTACTTC | TRBJ2-5 | TRBV11-2 | once | NA
CASSGPGRAVNEQFF | TGTGCCAGCTCCGGCCCCGGGAGGGCGGTGAATGAGCAGTTCTTC | TRBJ2-1 | TRBV5-4 | few | TRBD2
CASERGVPADTQYF | TGTGCCAGCGAGCGGGGGGTCCCGGCAGATACGCAGTATTTT | TRBJ2-3 | TRBV21-1 | NA | NA
CASSGDRNNEKLFF | TGTGCCAGCAGTGGGGACAGGAATAATGAAAAACTGTTTTTT | TRBJ1-4 | TRBV25-1 | few | TRBD1
CASSRREITTTNEKLFF | TGTGCCAGTAGTAGGCGCGAGATCACTACAACTAATGAAAAACTGTTTTTT | TRBJ1-4 | TRBV19 | NA | NA
CASSSSGGDGETQYF | TGTGCCAGCAGTTCCAGCGGGGGGGACGGTGAGACCCAGTACTTC | TRBJ2-5 | TRBV6-5 | NA | TRBD2
CASSSQGYGYTF | TGTGCCAGCAGTTCACAGGGGTATGGCTACACCTTC | TRBJ1-2 | TRBV6-5 | NA | TRBD1
CASSLRWEVYNEQFF | TGTGCCAGCAGTTTAAGGTGGGAGGTATACAATGAGCAGTTCTTC | TRBJ2-1 | TRBV27 | few | NA
CASRPAQGDSETQYF | TGTGCCAGCAGGCCTGCTCAGGGTGACTCAGAGACCCAGTACTTC | TRBJ2-5 | TRBV2 | NA | NA
CASSSYDRENPYEQYF | TGTGCCAGCAGTTCGTATGACAGGGAAAACCCCTACGAGCAGTACTTC | TRBJ2-7 | TRBV5-5 | NA | TRBD1
CASSSHDRGTEAFF | TGTGCCAGCAGTTCCCACGACAGGGGAACTGAAGCTTTCTTT | TRBJ1-1 | TRBV28 | NA | TRBD1
CASSLGPRGNTEAFF | TGTGCCAGCAGCTTGGGGCCCCGCGGTAACACTGAAGCTTTCTTT | TRBJ1-1 | TRBV5-8 | NA | NA
CASSDGRAVLGYTF | TGTGCCAGCAGTGACGGGAGGGCGGTCCTTGGCTACACCTTC | TRBJ1-2 | TRBV6-4 | NA | NA
CASSLVGGFSNQPQHF | TGTGCCAGCAGTTTGGTCGGAGGGTTTAGCAATCAGCCCCAGCATTTT | TRBJ1-5 | TRBV28 | few | NA
CASSDMGSSYNSPLHF | TGTGCCAGCAGTGACATGGGGAGCTCCTATAATTCACCCCTCCACTTT | TRBJ1-6 | TRBV2 | once | NA
CASRLGQGAGFGYTF | TGTGCCAGCAGACTCGGACAGGGGGCGGGTTTTGGCTACACCTTC | TRBJ1-2 | TRBV4-2 | NA | TRBD1
CASSPPSPYNEQFF | TGTGCCAGCAGCCCCCCAAGCCCCTACAATGAGCAGTTCTTC | TRBJ2-1 | TRBV7-9 | NA | NA
CASSPEASDEQFF | TGTGCCAGCAGCCCCGAGGCGAGCGATGAGCAGTTCTTC | TRBJ2-1 | TRBV7-3 | NA | NA
CAISDVRGSNTEAFF | TGTGCCATCAGTGACGTTCGCGGTTCCAACACTGAAGCTTTCTTT | TRBJ1-1 | TRBV10-3 | NA | NA
CASSVTGTAYEQYF | TGTGCCAGCAGTGTAACCGGGACAGCCTACGAGCAGTACTTC | TRBJ2-7 | TRBV27 | NA | TRBD1
CASSFAGIETQYF | TGTGCCAGCAGCTTCGCAGGGATAGAGACCCAGTACTTC | TRBJ2-5 | TRBV7-9 | NA | NA
CASSQDHGMGGYQPQHF | TGCGCCAGCAGCCAAGATCACGGGATGGGGGGGTATCAGCCCCAGCATTTT | TRBJ1-5 | TRBV4-1 | NA | NA